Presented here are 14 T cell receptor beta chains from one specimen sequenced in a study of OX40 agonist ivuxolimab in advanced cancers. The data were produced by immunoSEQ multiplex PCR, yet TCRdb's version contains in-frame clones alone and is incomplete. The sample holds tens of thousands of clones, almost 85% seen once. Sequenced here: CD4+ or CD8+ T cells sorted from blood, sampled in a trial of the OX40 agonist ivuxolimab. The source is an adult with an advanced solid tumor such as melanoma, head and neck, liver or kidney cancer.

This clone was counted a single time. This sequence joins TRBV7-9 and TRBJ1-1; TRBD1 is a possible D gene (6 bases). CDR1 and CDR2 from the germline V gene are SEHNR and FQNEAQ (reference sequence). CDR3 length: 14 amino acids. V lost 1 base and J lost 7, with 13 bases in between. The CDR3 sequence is CASSLGQGYVEAFF. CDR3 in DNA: TGTGCCAGCAGCTTAGGGCAGGGGTACGTTGAAGCTTTCTTT.

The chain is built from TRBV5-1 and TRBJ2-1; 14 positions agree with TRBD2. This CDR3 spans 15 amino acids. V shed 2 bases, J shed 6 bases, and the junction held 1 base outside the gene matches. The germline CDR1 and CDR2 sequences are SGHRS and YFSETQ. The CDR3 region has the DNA TGCGCCAGCAGCTTCGGGACTAGCGGGAGCAATGAGCAGTTCTTC. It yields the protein CASSFGTSGSNEQFF.

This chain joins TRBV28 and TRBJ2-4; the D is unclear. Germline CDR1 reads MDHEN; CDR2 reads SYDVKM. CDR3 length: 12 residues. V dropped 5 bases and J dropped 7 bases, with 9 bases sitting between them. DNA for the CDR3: TGTGCCAGCAGTGCCAGTTATAACATTCAGTACTTC. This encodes CASSASYNIQYF.

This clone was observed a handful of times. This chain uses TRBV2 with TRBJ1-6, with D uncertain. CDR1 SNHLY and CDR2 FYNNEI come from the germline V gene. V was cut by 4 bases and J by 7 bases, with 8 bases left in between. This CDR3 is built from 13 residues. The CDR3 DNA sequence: TGTGCCAGCAGTGGGACGGAGAATTCACCCCTCCACTTT. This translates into CASSGTENSPLHF.

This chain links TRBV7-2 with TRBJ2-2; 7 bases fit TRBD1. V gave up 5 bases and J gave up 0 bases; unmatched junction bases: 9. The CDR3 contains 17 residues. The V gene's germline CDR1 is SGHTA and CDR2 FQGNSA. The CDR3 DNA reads TGTGCCAGCAGCCCGAGTTCCGACAGGGCGAACACCGGGGAGCTGTTTTTT. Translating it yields CASSPSSDRANTGELFF.

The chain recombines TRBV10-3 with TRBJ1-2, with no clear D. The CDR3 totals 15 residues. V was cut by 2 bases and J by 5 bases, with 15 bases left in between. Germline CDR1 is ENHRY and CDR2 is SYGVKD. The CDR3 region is CAISERQPDLYGYTF. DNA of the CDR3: TGTGCCATCAGTGAGCGCCAACCCGACCTGTATGGCTACACCTTC.

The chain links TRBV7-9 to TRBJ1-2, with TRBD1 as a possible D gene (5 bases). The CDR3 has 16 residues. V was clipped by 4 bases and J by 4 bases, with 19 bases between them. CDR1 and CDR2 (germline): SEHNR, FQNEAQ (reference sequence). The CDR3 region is CASSSPRPDTSYGYTF. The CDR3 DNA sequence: TGTGCCAGCAGCTCCCCACGGCCGGACACCTCCTATGGCTACACCTTC.

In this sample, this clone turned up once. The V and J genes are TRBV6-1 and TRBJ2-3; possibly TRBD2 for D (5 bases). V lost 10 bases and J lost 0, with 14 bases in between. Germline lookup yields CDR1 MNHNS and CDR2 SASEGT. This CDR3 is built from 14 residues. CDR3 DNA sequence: TGTGCCACCTCGACGGACTTGAGCACAGATACGCAGTATTTT. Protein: CATSTDLSTDTQYF.

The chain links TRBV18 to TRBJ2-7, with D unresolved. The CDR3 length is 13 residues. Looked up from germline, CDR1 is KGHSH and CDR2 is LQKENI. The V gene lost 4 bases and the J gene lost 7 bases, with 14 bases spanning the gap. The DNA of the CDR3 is TGTGCCAGCTCACAACAGCCTATTGGGGAGCAGTACTTC. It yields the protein CASSQQPIGEQYF.

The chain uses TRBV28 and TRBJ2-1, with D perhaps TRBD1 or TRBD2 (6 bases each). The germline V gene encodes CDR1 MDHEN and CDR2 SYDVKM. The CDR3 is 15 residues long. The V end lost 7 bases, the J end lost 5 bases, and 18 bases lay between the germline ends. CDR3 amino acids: CASTPGEDRHNEQFF. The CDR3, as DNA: TGTGCCAGCACCCCGGGGGAGGACAGACACAATGAGCAGTTCTTC.

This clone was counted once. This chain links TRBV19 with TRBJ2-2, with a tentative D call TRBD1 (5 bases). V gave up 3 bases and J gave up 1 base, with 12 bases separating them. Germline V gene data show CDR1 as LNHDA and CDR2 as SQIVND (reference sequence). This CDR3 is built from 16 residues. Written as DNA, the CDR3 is TGTGCCAGTAGTATCCGACAGTCATTGAACACCGGGGAGCTGTTTTTT. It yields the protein CASSIRQSLNTGELFF.

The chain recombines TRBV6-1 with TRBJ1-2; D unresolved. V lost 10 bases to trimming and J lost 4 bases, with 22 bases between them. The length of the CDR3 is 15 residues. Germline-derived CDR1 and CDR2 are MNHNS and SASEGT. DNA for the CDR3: TGTGCCACCATAACAGTAACAGCTTTTAGCTATGGCTACACCTTC. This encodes CATITVTAFSYGYTF.

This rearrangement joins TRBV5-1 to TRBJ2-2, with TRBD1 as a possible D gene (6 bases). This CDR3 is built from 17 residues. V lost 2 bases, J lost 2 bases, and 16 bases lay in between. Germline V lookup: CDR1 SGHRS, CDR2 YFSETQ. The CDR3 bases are TGCGCCAGCAGCTTATACCAAGGACAGCTAAACACCGGGGAGCTGTTTTTT. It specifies CASSLYQGQLNTGELFF.

For the CDR3, the DNA is TGTGCCAGCCGGCGACTAGCGGGGGGGCCGGAAATAAAGTCCTACAATGAGCAGTTCTTC. It is translated as CASRRLAGGPEIKSYNEQFF. V and J are TRBV6-4 and TRBJ2-1; TRBD2 aligns across 14 bases. CDR1 is MRHNA and CDR2 is SNTAGT in the germline V gene. V lost 8 bases and J lost 1; bases outside the gene matches: 16. This CDR3 comprises 20 residues.